Listed here are 12 T cell receptor beta chains from one sample, sequenced in a study of OX40 agonist ivuxolimab in advanced cancers. Assay used: immunoSEQ multiplex PCR; TCRdb lists only in-frame clones, some missing. The repertoire holds nearly 70,000 clones, with about 85% as singletons. Source: CD4+ or CD8+ T cells sorted from blood, taken in a trial of the OX40 agonist ivuxolimab. The receptors shown here come from an adult with an advanced solid tumor such as melanoma, head and neck, liver or kidney cancer.

The V and J genes are TRBV7-3 and TRBJ2-2, with TRBD2 identical over 14 bases. The CDR3 is 17 amino acids. Germline V gene sequence: CDR1 SGHTA, CDR2 FQGTGA. V shed 3 bases and J 7 bases; nucleotides not matched to a gene: 7. The CDR3 loop reads CASSFTGTSGSGGELFF. In DNA, the CDR3 is TGTGCCAGCAGCTTTACCGGGACTAGCGGGAGTGGCGGGGAGCTGTTTTTT.

The V call is TRBV11-1, the J call TRBJ2-2; 7 bases are a match to TRBD1. CDR3 size: 16 residues. Germline V gives CDR1 SGHAT, CDR2 FQDESV (reference sequence). With 3 bases clipped from V and 2 bases from J, the junction kept 6 bases outside the gene matches. The DNA of the CDR3 is TGTGCCAGCAGCTTGGCCGGGACAGCCAACACCGGGGAGCTGTTTTTT. Amino acids: CASSLAGTANTGELFF.

This chain joins TRBV7-2 and TRBJ2-5; TRBD2 is a possible D gene (5 bases). Between the trimmed V and J ends, which lost 5 bases and 1 base, there was a span of 8 bases. Per the germline V gene, CDR1 is SGHTA and CDR2 is FQGNSA. CDR3 length equals 13 residues. The chain's CDR3 is CASSVGIQETQYF. The CDR3 DNA sequence: TGTGCCAGCAGCGTCGGGATCCAAGAGACCCAGTACTTC.

Only a few counts were recorded for this clone. The chain joins TRBV7-2 to TRBJ1-1; no definite D call. The CDR3 totals 15 residues. Germline-derived CDR1 and CDR2 are SGHTA and FQGNSA. V was pared by 0 bases and J by 1 base, with 9 bases between. Written as DNA, the CDR3 is TGTGCCAGCAGCTTAGCGGTTAGGGAGAACACTGAAGCTTTCTTT. Residues: CASSLAVRENTEAFF.

In nucleotides, the CDR3 is TGTGCCAGCAGCCCAAGCCGGGGAAGGGCCGGGGAGCAGTTCTTC. This gives the protein CASSPSRGRAGEQFF. This chain uses TRBV14 with TRBJ2-1; TRBD2 might be the D (5 bases). The V gene's germline CDR1 is SGHDN and CDR2 FVKESK. This CDR3 is built from 15 residues. V was clipped by 4 bases and J by 10 bases, with 20 bases between them.

This clone was observed a single time. The rearrangement links TRBV5-1 to TRBJ1-1; TRBD1 matches at 7 bases. From germline, CDR1 is SGHRS and CDR2 YFSETQ. Trimming cost V 2 bases and J 1 base; bases outside gene matches: 2. The CDR3 runs to 14 residues. CDR3: CASSLQGRNTEAFF. The CDR3 DNA is TGCGCCAGCAGCTTACAGGGGCGGAACACTGAAGCTTTCTTT.

The chain joins TRBV18 to TRBJ1-6, with 8 bases identical to TRBD1. Trimming took 4 bases from V and 10 from J; bases not matched to a gene: 9. CDR3 length equals 15 residues. Germline V gene lookup returns CDR1 KGHSH and CDR2 LQKENI. This chain's CDR3 is CASSQIGQGRSPLHF. The CDR3, as DNA: TGTGCCAGCTCACAAATCGGACAGGGACGGTCACCCCTCCACTTT.

V gene TRBV11-3 combines with J gene TRBJ2-1; D might be TRBD2 (7 bases). Trimming shortened V by 4 bases and J by 2 bases, and 15 bases separated the two germline ends. The germline CDR1 and CDR2 sequences are SGHNT and YENEEA. The length of the CDR3 is 16 residues. The CDR3 region is CASSSAPGGPYNEQFF. The CDR3 nucleotides read TGTGCCAGCAGCTCCGCCCCGGGGGGCCCCTACAATGAGCAGTTCTTC.

V is TRBV2 and J is TRBJ1-6; D is undetermined. V lost 1 base and J lost 3, with 7 bases in between. This CDR3 contains 15 residues. Germline V gene sequence: CDR1 SNHLY, CDR2 FYNNEI. CDR3 protein: CASSEGQGYNSPLHF. DNA for the CDR3: TGTGCCAGCAGTGAAGGGCAAGGCTATAATTCACCCCTCCACTTT. Full variable domain (remainder filled in from reference TRBV2 and TRBJ1-6): EPEVTQTPSHQVTQMGQEVILRCVPISNHLYFYWYRQILGQKVEFLVSFYNNEISEKSEIFDDQFSVERPDGSNFTLKIRSTKLEDSAMYFCASSEGQGYNSPLHFGNGTRLTVT.

The chain recombines TRBV19 with TRBJ2-7; 10 bases match TRBD1. The CDR3 is made up of 15 amino acids. Trimming cost V 4 bases and J 4 bases; bases outside gene matches: 7. Germline V gene lookup returns CDR1 LNHDA and CDR2 SQIVND (reference sequence). The CDR3 nucleotides are TGTGCCAGTAGTACAGCCGGGACAGGGGATTACGAGCAGTACTTC. Protein: CASSTAGTGDYEQYF.

This chain links TRBV29-1 with TRBJ2-3; D possibly matches TRBD1 or TRBD2 (7 bases each). Per germline, CDR1 SQVTM and CDR2 ANQGSEA. V lost 3 bases and J lost 0, with 16 bases in between. This CDR3 is built from 16 residues. The CDR3 coding sequence is TGCAGCGTTGAGAGGCAGGGGGGGCCTAGCACAGATACGCAGTATTTT. It is translated as CSVERQGGPSTDTQYF.

V is TRBV2 and J is TRBJ2-2; D unresolved. Germline CDR1 and CDR2: SNHLY and FYNNEI. Trimming left V 6 bases short and J 4 bases short, with 15 bases between. The CDR3 covers 15 residues. The DNA of the CDR3 is TGTGCCAGCAGACAGACACCTAAGGGCACCGGGGAGCTGTTTTTT. It codes for CASRQTPKGTGELFF.